This record concerns one T cell receptor (beta chain) sequence. The data derive from a study of blood T cell repertoires in COVID-19. Trimming left V 6 bases short and J 4 bases short, with 8 bases between. Germline V gene sequence: CDR1 DFQATT, CDR2 SNEGSKA (reference sequence). The CDR3 totals 11 residues. In the original analysis: Amplification with reference gene primers provided the estimates of nucleated cell counts. TCRdb keeps only in-frame clones here, not all; method: immunoSEQ multiplex PCR. V and J calls and clone size come straight from that table; D and trimming were deduced from the DNA. Among around 280,000 clones listed, about 90% were seen once.

The clonotype comes from a woman under 30 with acute COVID-19. V is TRBV20-1 and J is TRBJ2-3; D is uncertain. The specimen was PBMCs or T cells enriched from blood (not recorded which). The CDR3 loop reads CSANRADTQYF. DNA of the CDR3: TGCAGTGCCAACAGAGCAGATACGCAGTATTTT.